Listed below are T cell receptor beta chains from one sample, sequenced in a study of control samples from healthy donors and cancer patients. Sequenced by immunoSEQ multiplex PCR; TCRdb stores in-frame clones only, minus some. The sample consists of around 130,000 clones, more than 70% of them appearing once. The sequencing sample was made of blood. The source is a man aged 50-59 years in good health. Both conserved end residues are part of each CDR3. The D gene is left open where the match is weak. Size values are once, few and many counts, or a class for expanded clones, and some rows have none.

len,j_gene,v_gene,d_gene,abundance,CDR3aa,CDR3nt
16,TRBJ2-2,TRBV14,TRBD2,NA,CASSQNGGTNTGELFF,TGTGCCAGCAGCCAAAACGGGGGGACGAACACCGGGGAGCTGTTTTTT
13,TRBJ1-1,TRBV5-1,TRBD1,NA,CASTTGMNTEAFF,TGCGCCAGTACGACAGGGATGAACACTGAAGCTTTCTTT
17,TRBJ2-4,TRBV2,NA,NA,CASSSPRGGRAKNIQYF,TGTGCCAGCAGTTCTCCGAGGGGGGGGAGAGCCAAAAACATTCAGTACTTC
14,TRBJ1-2,TRBV19,TRBD1,NA,CASTSDRGQYGYTF,TGTGCCAGTACCTCGGACAGGGGACAATATGGCTACACCTTC
16,TRBJ2-2,TRBV5-1,NA,NA,CASSLGSGAGTGELFF,TGCGCCAGCAGCTTGGGTTCTGGGGCCGGCACCGGGGAGCTGTTTTTT
15,TRBJ2-5,TRBV9,TRBD1,once,CASSVRGQGQETQYF,TGTGCCAGCAGCGTAAGGGGACAGGGACAAGAGACCCAGTACTTC
14,TRBJ1-1,TRBV4-2,NA,NA,CASSPGQLNTEAFF,TGTGCCAGCAGCCCCGGACAGCTGAACACTGAAGCTTTCTTT
17,TRBJ1-2,TRBV18,NA,once,CASSPRLDGVLNYGYTF,TGTGCCAGCTCACCACGGTTAGACGGGGTCCTAAACTATGGCTACACCTTC
17,TRBJ2-7,TRBV6-4,TRBD2,NA,CASSDSKTSGSSYEQYF,TGTGCCAGCAGTGACTCAAAAACTAGCGGGTCTTCCTACGAGCAGTACTTC
14,TRBJ1-2,TRBV5-4,NA,NA,CASSLWVVRGGYTF,TGTGCCAGCAGCTTGTGGGTCGTAAGGGGTGGCTACACCTTC
16,TRBJ2-7,TRBV6-2/TRBV6-3,NA,NA,CASSYPVGGGHYEQYF,TGTGCCAGCAGTTATCCGGTTGGGGGGGGCCACTACGAGCAGTACTTC